These 15 T cell receptor beta chains were sequenced from one sample in a study of blood T cells in healthy people across ages. Then a second PCR, running roughly 6 to 12 cycles, was carried out with a sample-barcoded 5' primer and a J-beta primer mix. TCRdb fed the 5' RACE reads into MiXCR, producing one record per CDR3 protein. The table lists 1.5 million to 2 million distinct CDR3 sequences, about 50% of them singletons. The specimen was blood. Receptor source: a woman aged 35 to 49 in good health.

This clonotype was found a few times. The genes are TRBV5-6 and TRBJ1-5; D is undetermined. Trimming took 2 bases from V and 7 from J, leaving 13 bases between them. Germline values: CDR1 SGHDT, CDR2 YYEEEE. This CDR3 comprises 14 residues. CDR3 residues: CASSFGVGQQPQHF. DNA for the CDR3: TGTGCCAGCAGCTTTGGGGTAGGGCAACAGCCCCAGCATTTT.

This clonotype was seen a handful of times. V and J are TRBV20-1 and TRBJ2-7; D not certain. Germline CDR1 and CDR2: DFQATT and SNEGSKA (reference sequence). The CDR3 totals 14 residues. The V and J ends lost 7 bases and 0 bases respectively, with 16 bases between them. CDR3 in amino acids: CSVPPGPGSYEQYF. In DNA, the CDR3 is TGCAGTGTTCCTCCGGGCCCTGGCTCCTACGAGCAGTACTTC.

V usage is TRBV6-5 and J usage is TRBJ2-7; 7 nucleotides align to TRBD2. V shed 4 bases and J 1 base; nucleotides not matched to a gene: 7. CDR3 length: 15 amino acids. Germline CDR1 MNHEY, CDR2 SVGAGI. The CDR3 reads CASSSRGAGSYEQYF. CDR3 nucleotides: TGTGCCAGCAGTTCCCGCGGAGCGGGGTCCTACGAGCAGTACTTC.

J is TRBJ2-3 and V is TRBV20-1; maybe TRBD1 (6 bases). V was cut by 0 bases and J by 8 bases, with 15 bases left in between. The CDR3 has 14 amino acids. Per germline, CDR1 DFQATT and CDR2 SNEGSKA (reference sequence). The CDR3 is CSARDPGKGGTQYF. The CDR3 nucleotides read TGCAGTGCTAGAGATCCGGGGAAAGGGGGTACGCAGTATTTT.

This clonotype was seen a handful of times. J is TRBJ1-2 and V is TRBV12-3 or TRBV12-4; 8 bases align to TRBD1. This CDR3 region has 13 residues. The CDR3 sequence is CATDAGQDYGYTF. CDR3 bases: TGTGCTACCGATGCGGGACAGGACTATGGCTACACCTTC.

The genes are TRBV28 and TRBJ2-5, with TRBD2 matching over 9 bases. The CDR3 has 14 amino acids. The trim removed 11 bases at V and 5 bases at J, leaving 12 bases unmatched. CDR1 MDHEN and CDR2 SYDVKM come from the germline V gene. The CDR3 region is CAAAGRGGMETQYF. CDR3 sequence (DNA): TGTGCCGCCGCAGGGCGGGGGGGCATGGAGACCCAGTACTTC.

The table lists this clonotype with many counts. This sequence joins TRBV6-2 or TRBV6-3 and TRBJ2-5, with D possibly TRBD2 on 6 matching bases. The CDR3 consists of 13 residues. The V end lost 8 bases, the J end lost 2 bases, and 12 bases lay between the germline ends. The germline V gene encodes CDR1 MNHEY and CDR2 SVGEGT. CDR3 sequence: CASRRGIQETQYF. In DNA form, the CDR3 reads TGTGCCAGCCGCCGGGGGATTCAAGAGACCCAGTACTTC.

V and J are TRBV12-3 or TRBV12-4 and TRBJ2-5; D unresolved. V was cut by 6 bases and J by 0 bases, with 17 bases left in between. The CDR3 loop spans 16 amino acids. The CDR3 loop is CASSPKGHGYQETQYF. The DNA of the CDR3 is TGTGCCAGCAGCCCAAAAGGGCACGGCTACCAAGAGACCCAGTACTTC.

This chain connects TRBV11-1 to TRBJ1-4; D perhaps matches TRBD1 (6 bases). The length of the CDR3 is 21 residues. Between the trimmed V and J ends, which lost 2 bases and 6 bases, there was a span of 31 bases. Germline values: CDR1 SGHAT, CDR2 FQDESV (reference sequence). CDR3 amino acids: CASSLNPIRGASKLIYEKLFF. For the CDR3, the DNA is TGTGCCAGCAGCTTAAACCCCATCAGGGGAGCTTCGAAACTGATCTATGAAAAACTGTTTTTT.

The rearrangement uses TRBV27 and TRBJ2-5, with 7 bases identical to TRBD2. This CDR3 contains 16 residues. The junction had 15 bases not matched to a gene; V was cut back by 4 bases and J by 7 bases. In germline, CDR1 is MNHEY, CDR2 SMNVEV (reference sequence). As DNA, the CDR3 is TGTGCCAGCAGTTCAGTCAGTGGCGGGGGATTCGGGACCCAGTACTTC. Its translation: CASSSVSGGGFGTQYF.

The genes are TRBV13 and TRBJ2-2; 7 bases fit TRBD2. The CDR3 covers 16 residues. The V gene end was trimmed by 5 bases and the J gene end by 1 base; junction bases not matched to a gene: 7. In germline, CDR1 is PRHDT, CDR2 FYEKMQ (reference sequence). CDR3 sequence reads: CASSLQTSKNTGELFF. CDR3 sequence (DNA): TGTGCCAGCAGCCTTCAGACTAGCAAGAACACCGGGGAGCTGTTTTTT.

The CDR3 DNA follows: TGTGCCAGCACCAAACCGGGGGGAGAGGTAGATACGCAGTATTTT. Translating gives CASTKPGGEVDTQYF. The V gene is TRBV27, the J gene TRBJ2-3; 7 bases line up with TRBD2. Per germline, CDR1 MNHEY and CDR2 SMNVEV (reference sequence). The CDR3 sequence is 15 residues long. V dropped 7 bases and J dropped 5; count of bases not matched to a gene: 12.

The chain combines TRBV28 with TRBJ2-7; 7 bases fit TRBD2. Trimming removed 1 base from V and 10 bases from J; junction bases left unmatched: 13. The CDR3 spans 15 residues. Germline values: CDR1 MDHEN, CDR2 SYDVKM. CDR3 in amino acids: CASSLSGWDYPTQYF. For the CDR3, the DNA is TGTGCCAGCAGTTTATCTGGCTGGGACTACCCAACCCAGTACTTC.

This clonotype was detected only a few times. This chain links TRBV7-9 with TRBJ2-1; D gene unclear. Germline values: CDR1 SEHNR, CDR2 FQNEAQ (reference sequence). V dropped 7 bases and J dropped 2 bases, with 15 bases sitting between them. The CDR3 extends over 15 amino acids. The CDR3 nucleotides are TGTGCCAGCACCCAAAGGGCCTCCCCCTACAATGAGCAGTTCTTC. It encodes CASTQRASPYNEQFF.

The chain links TRBV6-1 to TRBJ2-3; no reliable D call. CDR1 is MNHNS, CDR2 SASEGT, per germline. V lost 4 bases, J lost 6 bases, and 8 bases lay in between. This CDR3 has 12 residues. CDR3 residues: CASSAIWDTQYF. CDR3 coding DNA: TGTGCCAGCAGTGCTATTTGGGATACGCAGTATTTT.